The source of this T cell receptor (beta chain) is a study of cytomegalovirus exposure and HLA in healthy donors. A word on this clone: Antigen unknown.

13 Jbeta primers and 60 Vbeta primers were used for the PCR. TCRdb's copy holds only in-frame clones and misses some; the assay was immunoSEQ multiplex PCR. The top ten clones hold 0.25% to 0.4% of a sample with around 190,000 clones, about 88% of them seen once. Study observations and caveats: Later on, analysis showed that most CMV-associated TCR beta chains appeared to be HLA-restricted. In a later analysis, productive TCRs from donors in an Asian-associated ancestry cluster reportedly carried fewer N-insertions than the cohort mean.

V was pared by 0 bases and J by 7 bases, with 12 bases between. The germline gives CDR1 MGHRA, CDR2 YSYEKL. CDR3 size: 14 residues. The chain joins TRBV4-1 to TRBJ1-2, with D perhaps matching TRBD1 (5 bases). The receptor was isolated from a woman between 25 and 40 years old in good health and CMV-seronegative. Sequenced: PBMCs. CDR3 DNA sequence: TGCGCCAGCAGCCAAGATGCCAGGGTTGGTGGCTACACCTTC. It specifies CASSQDARVGGYTF.